This T cell receptor (beta chain) was retrieved from a study of shared clonotypes between healthy human individuals. Study summary: Sampling drew on donors who were a couple of women and three men aged 18 to 49.

The assay was immunoSEQ multiplex PCR, and TCRdb's table has in-frame clones only and misses some. The sample includes some 490,000 clones, 81% seen only once; the top ten take roughly an eighth. This clone has only one observation. The sequencing input was PBMCs. This clonotype originated in a woman in her forties in good health. Some clones in this sample may be carry-over from other donors' samples.

This chain's CDR3 is CATSRGTAQDEQYF. The DNA for the CDR3 is TGTGCCACCAGCAGAGGGACCGCACAGGACGAGCAGTACTTC. The rearrangement joins TRBV15 to TRBJ2-7; tentatively, D is TRBD1 (5 bases). The length of the CDR3 is 14 residues. Per the germline V gene, CDR1 is LNHNV and CDR2 is YYDKDF (reference sequence). V lost 1 base, J lost 5 bases, and 12 bases lay in between.